Sequencing of this T cell receptor (beta chain) was carried out in a study of metastatic and nonmetastatic thyroid tumors. No treatment had been given to any patient before thyroid surgery. Many counts were recorded for this clone. With 0 bases clipped from V and 3 bases from J, the junction kept 1 base outside the gene matches. The CDR3 is made up of 14 amino acids. Germline CDR1 SGHRS, CDR2 YFSETQ. TCRdb reanalyzed the PCR reads via MiXCR. The profile shows approximately 70,000 clones, under 5% of them singletons. Specimen: blood. The chain recombines TRBV5-1 with TRBJ2-5; TRBD2 matches at 8 bases. The source of this sequence is a female donor with papillary thyroid cancer or a benign thyroid nodule (not recorded which). Some clones in this sample may be carry-over from other donors' samples. CDR3 loop: CASSLELAEETQYF. The CDR3 DNA sequence: TGCGCCAGCAGCTTGGAACTAGCGGAAGAGACCCAGTACTTC.